One sample yielded the 31 T cell receptor beta chains listed below, sequenced in a study of blood T cell repertoires in COVID-19. Sequenced by immunoSEQ multiplex PCR; TCRdb stores in-frame clones only, minus some. Of about 33,000 clones detected, 75% to 85% appear once; the ten largest clones hold around 8.6%. Sequenced sample: peripheral blood. All receptors derive from a man older than 75 with active COVID-19.

V usage is TRBV3-1 (or the pseudogene TRBV3-2) and J usage is TRBJ2-3, with D possibly matching TRBD1 (5 bases). V lost 4 bases and J lost 2, with 7 bases in between. CDR3 length: 13 residues. Germline lookup yields CDR1 LGHDT and CDR2 YNNKEL (reference sequence). CDR3 loop: CASSRQPTDTQYF. In DNA, the CDR3 is TGTGCCAGCAGCCGACAGCCCACAGATACGCAGTATTTT.

On this clone: The same CDR3 can be traced to other DNA sequences in this sample. CDR3 residues: CASSLGQGPQETQYF. The CDR3 bases are TGCGCCAGCAGCTTGGGACAGGGGCCCCAAGAGACCCAGTACTTC. The chain is built from TRBV5-1 and TRBJ2-5; TRBD1 aligns across 8 bases. Germline trimming cut 0 bases from V and 1 base from J; bases unmatched to any gene: 2. The CDR3 sequence is 15 residues long. Germline CDR1 reads SGHRS; CDR2 reads YFSETQ.

This clone was observed once. The rearrangement uses TRBV4-2 and TRBJ2-3; D may be TRBD2 (7 bases). Germline-derived CDR1 and CDR2 are LGHNA and YNFKEQ. CDR3 length: 16 residues. Trimming took 0 bases from V and 3 from J, leaving 13 bases between them. CDR3 coding DNA: TGTGCCAGCAGCCAAGATATGGGGGGGCGGACAGATACGCAGTATTTT. This encodes CASSQDMGGRTDTQYF.

In this sample, this clone turned up once. The rearrangement joins TRBV7-9 to TRBJ2-6; D unclear. Germline CDR1 reads SEHNR; CDR2 reads FQNEAQ (reference sequence). This CDR3 region has 18 residues. V was shortened by 1 base and J by 0 bases, with 13 bases between the two germline ends. The chain's CDR3 is CASSLGPSLSSGANVLTF. The CDR3 nucleotides read TGTGCCAGCAGCTTAGGCCCCTCCCTTAGCTCTGGGGCCAACGTCCTGACTTTC.

V is TRBV5-4 and J is TRBJ2-3; TRBD1 agrees at 7 bases. Trimming cost V 1 base and J 2 bases; bases outside gene matches: 7. Germline-derived CDR1 and CDR2 are SGHNT and YYREEE (reference sequence). The CDR3 has 16 residues. CDR3 in DNA: TGTGCCAGCAGCTTGACAGGGGCGCTACTCACAGATACGCAGTATTTT. Its protein is CASSLTGALLTDTQYF.

The chain joins TRBV3-1 (or the pseudogene TRBV3-2) to TRBJ1-5; possibly TRBD1 for D (6 bases). V lost 7 bases, J lost 5 bases, and 18 bases lay in between. The germline V gene has CDR1 LGHDT and CDR2 YNNKEL (reference sequence). CDR3 length: 15 residues. The CDR3 region is CASTLRGTCHQPQHF. The CDR3 nucleotides read TGTGCCAGCACCCTTAGGGGGACCTGCCATCAGCCCCAGCATTTT.

V is TRBV5-6 and J is TRBJ1-3; no clear D. Germline loops: CDR1 SGHDT, CDR2 YYEEEE. The germline V and J ends were trimmed by 2 bases and 3 bases, with 6 bases remaining between them. This CDR3 is 13 amino acids long. In nucleotides, the CDR3 is TGTGCCAGCAGCTTAGTAGATGGAAACACCATATATTTT. This encodes CASSLVDGNTIYF.

The chain links TRBV2 to TRBJ1-1; 7 nucleotides align to TRBD1. The CDR3 is 11 residues long. J gave up 12 bases and V 7 bases, and 8 bases lay outside the gene matches. Per the germline V gene, CDR1 is SNHLY and CDR2 is FYNNEI. The CDR3 DNA sequence: TGTGCCAGCACCGAAGACAGGGCTCCTTTCTTT. This gives the protein CASTEDRAPFF.

V gene TRBV11-3 combines with J gene TRBJ2-2; TRBD1 matches 7 bases. The V segment lost 0 bases and the J segment 6 bases; nucleotides outside the gene matches: 4. The CDR3 contains 15 residues. Germline loops: CDR1 SGHNT, CDR2 YENEEA. The CDR3 is CASSLDRQGAGELFF. DNA of the CDR3: TGTGCCAGCAGCTTAGACCGACAGGGAGCCGGGGAGCTGTTTTTT.

V is TRBV5-1 and J is TRBJ2-3, with 15 bases matching TRBD2. The CDR3 covers 18 residues. The V and J ends lost 4 bases and 1 base, in that order; junction bases with no gene match: 7. From germline, CDR1 is SGHRS and CDR2 YFSETQ. The CDR3 here is CASSLGTSGGSRTDTQYF. The CDR3 nucleotides read TGCGCCAGCAGCCTCGGGACTAGCGGGGGGTCCCGCACAGATACGCAGTATTTT.

This sequence joins TRBV20-1 and TRBJ1-2, with D unresolved. The V gene lost 3 bases and the J gene lost 2 bases, with 13 bases spanning the gap. Germline V lookup: CDR1 DFQATT, CDR2 SNEGSKA (reference sequence). The CDR3 has 14 amino acids. CDR3: CSASYGVGNYGYTF. The CDR3 DNA reads TGCAGTGCTAGTTACGGGGTGGGAAACTATGGCTACACCTTC.

The chain joins TRBV28 to TRBJ1-5, with D maybe TRBD1 (5 bases). This CDR3 has 17 amino acids. Trimming took off 7 bases at V and 0 bases at J, with 19 bases between the two ends. Looked up from germline, CDR1 is MDHEN and CDR2 is SYDVKM. Here the CDR3 reads CASKFIEEGYSNQPQHF. The CDR3, as DNA: TGTGCCAGCAAGTTTATAGAGGAGGGGTATAGCAATCAGCCCCAGCATTTT.

The chain has TRBV28 and TRBJ2-2, with a weak D call TRBD2 (6 bases). This CDR3 spans 14 amino acids. Trimming shortened V by 2 bases and J by 6 bases, and 10 bases separated the two germline ends. Germline V gene data show CDR1 as MDHEN and CDR2 as SYDVKM. The DNA of the CDR3 is TGTGCCAGCAGTTTAGGAGGGGAATCCGGGGAGCTGTTTTTT. Protein product: CASSLGGESGELFF.

The chain couples TRBV10-3 to TRBJ1-1; D is possibly TRBD1 (5 bases). Trimming shortened V by 2 bases and J by 1 base, and 11 bases separated the two germline ends. Germline V gives CDR1 ENHRY, CDR2 SYGVKD. CDR3 length: 15 amino acids. In DNA, the CDR3 is TGTGCCATCAGTGAGACGCGACAGAAGAACACTGAAGCTTTCTTT. This gives the protein CAISETRQKNTEAFF.

The chain uses TRBV4-1 and TRBJ1-5; D is unresolved. This CDR3 has 17 residues. Germline V gives CDR1 MGHRA, CDR2 YSYEKL. Trimming took off 1 base at V and 10 bases at J, with 23 bases between the two ends. This chain's CDR3 is CASSQAPPGIGYSPQHF. The CDR3 nucleotides read TGCGCCAGCAGCCAAGCGCCTCCCGGGATCGGTTACTCACCCCAGCATTTT.

CDR3 sequence (DNA): TGTGCCAGCAGCCATGGACAGGGAAAGGGCACCTTC. Its translation: CASSHGQGKGTF. The chain has TRBV16 and TRBJ1-2; TRBD1 aligns across 8 bases. This CDR3 contains 12 residues. V shed 3 bases and J 13 bases; nucleotides not matched to a gene: 7. CDR1 KGHSY and CDR2 FQNENV come from the germline V gene.

The chain recombines TRBV10-3 with TRBJ2-3; 9 bases map to TRBD2. V gave up 8 bases and J gave up 2 bases; unmatched junction bases: 11. Germline loops: CDR1 ENHRY, CDR2 SYGVKD. The CDR3 is made up of 16 amino acids. The CDR3 sequence is CAISTASGVPTDTQYF. For the CDR3, the DNA is TGTGCCATCTCTACAGCTAGCGGGGTACCCACAGATACGCAGTATTTT.

CDR3 region: CASSQPSWTSHSYNEQFF. DNA of the CDR3: TGCGCCAGCAGCCAACCTTCTTGGACTAGCCACTCCTACAATGAGCAGTTCTTC. This chain connects TRBV5-1 to TRBJ2-1; 8 bases are a match to TRBD2. Germline CDR1 and CDR2: SGHRS and YFSETQ. J gave up 0 bases and V 4 bases, and 12 bases lay outside the gene matches. This CDR3 spans 18 amino acids.

This rearrangement joins TRBV2 to TRBJ1-3; D remains ambiguous. V was trimmed by 4 bases and J by 6 bases, leaving 7 bases between them. The CDR3 runs to 12 residues. Germline CDR1 reads SNHLY; CDR2 reads FYNNEI. The CDR3 loop is CASSVGENTIYF. The CDR3 region has the DNA TGTGCCAGCAGTGTCGGGGAAAACACCATATATTTT.

The chain couples TRBV25-1 to TRBJ1-1; maybe TRBD1 (6 bases). The CDR3 is made up of 13 amino acids. The germline V gene has CDR1 MGHDK and CDR2 SYGVNS. Trimming took off 5 bases at V and 3 bases at J, with 10 bases between the two ends. The DNA for the CDR3 is TGTGCCAGCAGTCACAACAGGGACACTGAAGCTTTCTTT. Encoded protein: CASSHNRDTEAFF.

The chain links TRBV28 to TRBJ2-1; 9 bases match TRBD1. The V and J ends lost 2 bases and 6 bases, in that order; junction bases with no gene match: 5. CDR1 and CDR2 (germline): MDHEN, SYDVKM. CDR3 size: 15 residues. This chain's CDR3 is CASSLLDRGSNEQFF. The DNA for the CDR3 is TGTGCCAGCAGTTTACTGGACAGGGGTAGCAATGAGCAGTTCTTC. Drawing the rest from reference TRBV28 and TRBJ2-1, the complete variable domain is DVKVTQSSRYLVKRTGEKVFLECVQDMDHENMFWYRQDPGLGLRLIYFSYDVKMKEKGDIPEGYSVSREKKERFSLILESASTNQTSMYLCASSLLDRGSNEQFFGPGTRLTVL.

This chain links TRBV7-9 with TRBJ2-7, with TRBD1 as a possible D gene (6 bases). Trimming removed 7 bases at V and 2 bases at J, with 15 bases between. The germline CDR1 and CDR2 sequences are SEHNR and FQNEAQ (reference sequence). The CDR3 is made up of 14 amino acids. The CDR3 sequence is CASNNPDRPYEQYF. The CDR3 DNA follows: TGTGCCAGCAACAACCCCGACAGGCCCTACGAGCAGTACTTC.

CDR3 DNA: TGTGCCAGCAGCTTACCCTTAGCGGGGGGTGCATACAATGAGCAGTTCTTC. This encodes CASSLPLAGGAYNEQFF. This chain joins TRBV7-9 and TRBJ2-1, with TRBD2 matching 10 bases. Germline V gene data show CDR1 as SEHNR and CDR2 as FQNEAQ (reference sequence). The CDR3 is 17 amino acids. The V gene end was trimmed by 2 bases and the J gene end by 4 bases; junction bases not matched to a gene: 8.

This clone appeared once. The gene calls are TRBV19 and TRBJ2-3, with 7 positions matching TRBD1. With 6 bases clipped from V and 5 bases from J, the junction kept 8 bases outside the gene matches. CDR3 length: 14 amino acids. Looked up from germline, CDR1 is LNHDA and CDR2 is SQIVND (reference sequence). The CDR3 region is CASSVTGSKDTQYF. CDR3 nucleotides: TGTGCCAGTAGCGTGACAGGGAGTAAAGATACGCAGTATTTT.

The chain employs TRBV6-5 and TRBJ2-5, with 8 bases aligning to TRBD1. The CDR3 length is 15 residues. V trimming: 6 bases; J trimming: 2 bases; junction bases outside the gene matches: 8. CDR1 is MNHEY, CDR2 SVGAGI, per germline. This CDR3 reads CASRPRTGRQETQYF. In DNA, the CDR3 is TGTGCCAGCAGGCCCCGGACAGGGAGACAAGAGACCCAGTACTTC.

This sequence joins TRBV2 and TRBJ2-2; perhaps TRBD2 as D (5 bases). V gave up 9 bases and J gave up 1 base, with 9 bases separating them. Germline CDR1 is SNHLY and CDR2 is FYNNEI. This CDR3 has 13 residues. The CDR3 is CASSDWNTGELFF. The CDR3 coding sequence is TGTGCCAGTAGCGACTGGAACACCGGGGAGCTGTTTTTT.

This clone was counted once. The J gene is TRBJ1-2, the V gene TRBV3-1 (or the pseudogene TRBV3-2), with D possibly being TRBD1 (5 bases). The V gene lost 1 base and the J gene lost 5 bases, with 11 bases spanning the gap. The CDR3 runs 14 residues. Germline V gene sequence: CDR1 LGHDT, CDR2 YNNKEL (reference sequence). CDR3 residues: CASSQGGNSYGYTF. DNA of the CDR3: TGTGCCAGCAGCCAAGGGGGCAACAGTTATGGCTACACCTTC.

V usage is TRBV6-5 and J usage is TRBJ1-1; D ambiguous. CDR1 and CDR2 (germline): MNHEY, SVGAGI. The ends were cut back, 7 bases at V and 1 base at J, with 7 bases in the middle. The CDR3 runs 12 residues. CDR3 sequence (DNA): TGTGCCAGCAATACGGGGAACACTGAAGCTTTCTTT. This gives the protein CASNTGNTEAFF.

The chain employs TRBV6-6 and TRBJ1-1, with 7 bases fitting TRBD1. Germline V gene data show CDR1 as MNHNY and CDR2 as SVGAGI (reference sequence). With V trimmed by 6 bases and J by 7 bases, 8 bases remained unmatched. The CDR3 consists of 13 residues. The CDR3 loop is CASRPRRDSEAFF. CDR3 bases: TGTGCCAGCAGACCAAGAAGGGACAGTGAAGCTTTCTTT.

This chain joins TRBV4-1 and TRBJ2-1; 13 bases map to TRBD2. The CDR3 runs to 20 residues. J gave up 0 bases and V 4 bases, and 12 bases lay outside the gene matches. CDR1 and CDR2 from the germline V gene are MGHRA and YSYEKL. CDR3 loop: CASSLVGLAGVFSSYNEQFF. The CDR3, as DNA: TGCGCCAGCAGCCTCGTCGGACTAGCGGGGGTTTTCAGCTCCTACAATGAGCAGTTCTTC.

The rearrangement joins TRBV27 to TRBJ2-7; TRBD2 aligns across 8 bases. The germline V gene encodes CDR1 MNHEY and CDR2 SMNVEV (reference sequence). The CDR3 has 17 residues. Trimming removed 4 bases from V and 4 bases from J; junction bases left unmatched: 15. The CDR3 reads CASSSFLAGGDTYEQYF. CDR3 coding DNA: TGTGCCAGCAGTTCCTTTTTGGCGGGGGGAGACACTTACGAGCAGTACTTC.